Sequencing of this TCR beta chain was carried out in a study of T cell responses to AZD1222 COVID-19 vaccine. Sequencing was performed with immunoSEQ multiplex PCR; in TCRdb, only in-frame clones are kept and a portion is missing. Of about 140,000 clones listed, roughly 90% were seen once; the top ten hold 2.5% to 3.5%. Trimming removed 1 base from V and 4 bases from J; junction bases left unmatched: 9. The CDR3 covers 17 residues. Germline-derived CDR1 and CDR2 are MGHRA and YSYEKL. The TCR comes from an adult in good health. This chain links TRBV4-1 with TRBJ2-3; 9 positions match TRBD2. The sample in question was peripheral blood, obtained on day 0 of AZD1222 vaccination. The CDR3 DNA follows: TGCGCCAGCAGCCAAGTGGCGAATAGCGGGAGTTCAGATACGCAGTATTTT. Translation gives CASSQVANSGSSDTQYF.